These 24 T cell receptor beta chains were all obtained from the same sample, sequenced in a study of identical twins. A single record per CDR3 protein comes from TCRdb applying MiXCR to the 5' RACE reads. Found here are 540,000 or so distinct CDR3 sequences, 20% to 25% of them singletons; the top ten hold 0.48%. These data were also filed under a second study, of yellow fever vaccine responses in identical twins.

The sample taken for sequencing was CD4+ T cells sorted from blood. These receptors were taken from a woman between 18 and 29 years old in good health.

This clonotype was counted only a few times. The rearrangement joins TRBV12-3 or TRBV12-4 to TRBJ2-2; D remains unclear. Trimming took 1 base from V and 6 from J, leaving 9 bases between them. The CDR3 sequence is 14 residues long. The CDR3 DNA reads as TGTGCCAGCAGTTTAGGGGGTAGCCCCGGGGAGCTGTTTTTT. It yields the protein CASSLGGSPGELFF.

The chain is built from TRBV20-1 and TRBJ1-6; 7 bases line up with TRBD1. The ends lost 1 base at V and 10 bases at J; junction bases unmatched: 13. This CDR3 region has 16 residues. Germline CDR1 is DFQATT and CDR2 is SNEGSKA (reference sequence). The CDR3 here is CSARASTGTEVSPLHF. In DNA form, the CDR3 reads TGCAGTGCTAGAGCCAGCACCGGGACAGAAGTCTCACCCCTCCACTTT.

The chain couples TRBV28 to TRBJ2-7, with 9 bases fitting TRBD1. The CDR3 has 16 residues. Germline V gene lookup returns CDR1 MDHEN and CDR2 SYDVKM. J gave up 1 base and V 2 bases, and 6 bases lay outside the gene matches. CDR3 nucleotide sequence: TGTGCCAGCAGTTTAGCCCGGGACAGGGATTCCTACGAGCAGTACTTC. Its translation is CASSLARDRDSYEQYF.

This chain connects TRBV29-1 to TRBJ2-1, with TRBD2 identical over 9 bases. Trimming at V came to 3 bases and at J to 4 bases, leaving 4 bases not matched to a gene. This CDR3 comprises 14 residues. Germline loops: CDR1 SQVTM, CDR2 ANQGSEA. In DNA form, the CDR3 reads TGCAGCGTTGACGCGGGAGGGCCTTACAATGAGCAGTTCTTC. The encoded protein is CSVDAGGPYNEQFF.

This clonotype was seen more than once but under ten times. J is TRBJ2-3 and V is TRBV28, with TRBD2 identical over 9 bases. The V gene end was trimmed by 3 bases and the J gene end by 1 base; junction bases not matched to a gene: 8. This CDR3 has 17 amino acids. Germline assignment: CDR1 MDHEN and CDR2 SYDVKM. CDR3 nucleotide sequence: TGTGCCAGCAGTTTTAGAGCGCTAGCGGGACGCACAGATACGCAGTATTTT. Translating gives CASSFRALAGRTDTQYF.

The V gene is TRBV3-1, the J gene TRBJ2-2; D is possibly TRBD2 (7 bases). Trimming shortened V by 7 bases and J by 6 bases, and 9 bases separated the two germline ends. CDR1 is LGHDT and CDR2 is YNNKEL in the germline V gene (reference sequence). This CDR3 comprises 12 residues. The CDR3 nucleotides read TGTGCCAGCAACGGGGGGCCCGGGGAGCTGTTTTTT. This translates into CASNGGPGELFF. The full variable domain, in which reference TRBV3-1 and TRBJ2-2 provide the parts outside the CDR3, is DTAVSQTPKYLVTQMGNDKSIKCEQNLGHDTMYWYKQDSKKFLKIMFSYNNKELIINETVPNRFSPKSPDKAHLNLHINSLELGDSAVYFCASNGGPGELFFGEGSRLTVL.

The rearrangement joins TRBV20-1 to TRBJ1-5, with a tentative D call TRBD1 (5 bases). Germline-derived CDR1 and CDR2 are DFQATT and SNEGSKA (reference sequence). V was clipped by 3 bases and J by 4 bases, with 10 bases between them. The CDR3 is made up of 13 amino acids. The CDR3 reads CSARFQGNQPQHF. CDR3 nucleotide sequence: TGCAGTGCTAGGTTTCAGGGTAATCAGCCCCAGCATTTT.

Only a few counts were recorded for this clonotype. The chain combines TRBV20-1 with TRBJ2-1; 7 bases are shared with TRBD2. The CDR3 has 17 amino acids. Germline assignment: CDR1 DFQATT and CDR2 SNEGSKA (reference sequence). Germline trimming cut 1 base from V and 0 bases from J; bases unmatched to any gene: 9. The CDR3 DNA reads TGCAGTGCTAGAGTTACTAGCGCGGGGCCCTCCTACAATGAGCAGTTCTTC. Its translation is CSARVTSAGPSYNEQFF.

This chain connects TRBV4-2 to TRBJ2-6; TRBD1 agrees at 7 bases. Germline values: CDR1 LGHNA, CDR2 YNFKEQ. The CDR3 loop spans 22 amino acids. With V trimmed by 4 bases and J by 5 bases, 26 bases remained unmatched. The CDR3 region is CASSPTAKSVGTVYKRANVLTF. CDR3 DNA sequence: TGTGCCAGCAGCCCGACAGCCAAAAGCGTGGGGACAGTATACAAGAGGGCCAACGTCCTGACTTTC.

This chain uses TRBV12-3 or TRBV12-4 with TRBJ2-7; perhaps TRBD1 as D (6 bases). V was cut by 5 bases and J by 2 bases, with 13 bases left in between. This CDR3 region has 14 residues. CDR3 loop: CASSLTGLPYEQYF. Written as DNA, the CDR3 is TGTGCCAGCAGTCTTACAGGGCTACCCTACGAGCAGTACTTC.

Only a few counts were recorded for this clonotype. The chain combines TRBV3-1 with TRBJ1-1; possible D gene TRBD1, 5 bases. This CDR3 has 14 amino acids. Trimming took 3 bases from V and 7 from J, leaving 15 bases between them. Germline V gene sequence: CDR1 LGHDT, CDR2 YNNKEL (reference sequence). The CDR3 sequence is CASSQRGVVGEAFF. DNA for the CDR3: TGTGCCAGCAGCCAGAGAGGGGTCGTGGGTGAAGCTTTCTTT. Supplemented by reference TRBV3-1 and TRBJ1-1, the full variable domain reads DTAVSQTPKYLVTQMGNDKSIKCEQNLGHDTMYWYKQDSKKFLKIMFSYNNKELIINETVPNRFSPKSPDKAHLNLHINSLELGDSAVYFCASSQRGVVGEAFFGQGTRLTVV.

This chain connects TRBV10-3 to TRBJ2-1; 10 bases line up with TRBD2. J lost 4 bases, V lost 4 bases, and 10 bases had no gene match. This CDR3 is built from 17 residues. Germline V gene data show CDR1 as ENHRY and CDR2 as SYGVKD. The CDR3 sequence: CAISGLAGERDYNEQFF. DNA of the CDR3: TGTGCCATCAGTGGGCTAGCGGGAGAAAGGGATTACAATGAGCAGTTCTTC.

This clonotype was detected a few times. V is TRBV5-1 and J is TRBJ2-3; D is ambiguous. This CDR3 has 13 residues. V was clipped by 4 bases and J by 8 bases, with 14 bases between them. The germline V gene has CDR1 SGHRS and CDR2 YFSETQ. The CDR3 protein is CASSRDAWGTQYF. In nucleotides, the CDR3 is TGCGCCAGCAGCCGCGACGCATGGGGTACGCAGTATTTT.

This clonotype was observed at least ten times. The V and J genes are TRBV5-1 and TRBJ2-1; D possibly uses TRBD1 or TRBD2 (5 bases each). The CDR3 is made up of 15 amino acids. V was clipped by 0 bases and J by 5 bases, with 12 bases between them. CDR1 SGHRS and CDR2 YFSETQ come from the germline V gene. The CDR3 region is CASSLDGANHNEQFF. The CDR3, as DNA: TGCGCCAGCAGCTTGGACGGGGCCAACCACAATGAGCAGTTCTTC.

This clonotype turned up a few times. J is TRBJ2-7 and V is TRBV12-3 or TRBV12-4, with unresolved D. The V end was cut by 4 bases, the J end by 0 bases, with 7 bases between. The CDR3 has 13 amino acids. The CDR3 protein is CASSSVNSYEQYF. CDR3 DNA: TGTGCCAGCAGTTCCGTTAACTCCTACGAGCAGTACTTC.

This clonotype has a handful of counts. In DNA, the CDR3 is TGCAGCGTTGAAGAGCTTGGTCCGGGGGAGACCCAGTACTTC. This gives the protein CSVEELGPGETQYF. J is TRBJ2-5 and V is TRBV29-1, with D tentatively TRBD2 (5 bases). The CDR3 has 14 amino acids. Trimming left V 0 bases short and J 5 bases short, with 13 bases between. Germline V CDR1 and CDR2: SQVTM, ANQGSEA.

The chain joins TRBV12-3 or TRBV12-4 to TRBJ1-2; D perhaps matches TRBD1 (6 bases). The CDR3 extends over 14 amino acids. V was cut by 3 bases and J by 5 bases, with 13 bases left in between. Here the CDR3 DNA reads TGTGCCAGCAGTTTTTCGGGGGCCCGGTATGGCTACACCTTC. Translation: CASSFSGARYGYTF.

This clonotype was seen a few times. The CDR3 DNA follows: TGCGCCAGCAGGGGGCAGGGGGGTTTTGACGAGCAGTACGTC. It codes for CASRGQGGFDEQYV. This rearrangement joins TRBV10-2 to TRBJ2-7; D is perhaps TRBD1 (7 bases). V was trimmed by 6 bases and J by 5 bases, leaving 17 bases between them. The germline gives CDR1 WSHSY, CDR2 SAAADI. The CDR3 runs to 14 residues.

This clonotype was counted only a few times. J is TRBJ2-1 and V is TRBV19; 10 nucleotides align to TRBD2. Looked up from germline, CDR1 is LNHDA and CDR2 is SQIVND (reference sequence). CDR3 length equals 13 residues. Trimming removed 7 bases from V and 12 bases from J; junction bases left unmatched: 9. The DNA for the CDR3 is TGTGCCAGTACTAGCGGGGGAGTATGGGGGCAGTTCTTC. Its protein product is CASTSGGVWGQFF.

This sequence joins TRBV10-3 and TRBJ2-7; no clear D gene. The V gene lost 2 bases and the J gene lost 2 bases, with 4 bases spanning the gap. CDR1 and CDR2 (germline): ENHRY, SYGVKD. CDR3 length equals 12 residues. As DNA, the CDR3 is TGTGCCATCAGTGAGGGGGCCTACGAGCAGTACGTC. This encodes CAISEGAYEQYV.

This chain joins TRBV24-1 and TRBJ1-5; D is possibly TRBD1 (5 bases). Deletions cut 10 bases from V and 7 bases from J, with 10 bases between. Germline-derived CDR1 and CDR2 are KGHDR and SFDVKD. The CDR3 is 11 residues long. The CDR3 nucleotides are TGTGCCACAGGGGCAATGCAGCCCCAGCATTTT. It is translated as CATGAMQPQHF.

This clonotype was observed a handful of times. The gene calls are TRBV10-3 and TRBJ2-2; D is undetermined. Germline-derived CDR1 and CDR2 are ENHRY and SYGVKD. The CDR3 has 15 residues. Deletions cut 6 bases from V and 3 bases from J, with 14 bases between. CDR3 protein: CAISNMLRDTGELFF. The CDR3 DNA reads as TGTGCCATCAGCAACATGCTTCGTGACACCGGGGAGCTGTTTTTT.

The rearrangement uses TRBV29-1 and TRBJ2-7, with D perhaps matching TRBD2 (6 bases). Deletions cut 3 bases from V and 2 bases from J, with 11 bases between. The CDR3 runs to 13 residues. Germline values: CDR1 SQVTM, CDR2 ANQGSEA. The CDR3, as DNA: TGCAGCGTTGAGGGCACGGGGGCCTACGAGCAGTACTTC. It translates to CSVEGTGAYEQYF.

This clonotype appeared a few times. The V and J genes are TRBV7-2 and TRBJ2-3, with a possible D match to TRBD1 (5 bases). CDR1 SGHTA and CDR2 FQGNSA come from the germline V gene. The germline V and J ends were trimmed by 5 bases and 0 bases, with 12 bases remaining between them. This CDR3 has 15 residues. The CDR3 nucleotides read TGTGCCAGCAGCGTACAGGTTTCTAGCACAGATACGCAGTATTTT. It translates to CASSVQVSSTDTQYF.